This T cell receptor (beta chain) originates from a study of T cell responses to AZD1222 COVID-19 vaccine. Overall study context: It was second doses at about 4 or about 12 weeks that were pooled.

TCRdb keeps only in-frame clones here, not all; method: immunoSEQ multiplex PCR. This sample has some 200,000 clones, with about nine tenths found just once. Regarding this clone: The antigen is undetermined.

The study, taken as a whole, reports: Baseline antibody screening turned up just six or seven seropositive AZD1222 recipients. Most donors were white British and more were female, and clonal diversity was possibly underestimated. Spike-specific TCR breadth and depth rose after two AZD1222 doses.

V dropped 5 bases and J dropped 10 bases, with 10 bases sitting between them. The CDR3 is 11 residues long. In germline, CDR1 is SGDLS, CDR2 YYNGEE. The sample here was peripheral blood, taken on day 0 of AZD1222 vaccination. The chain recombines TRBV9 with TRBJ2-1; weak D call: TRBD1 (5 bases). The sequence was obtained from an adult in good health. The CDR3 region has the DNA TGTGCCAGCAGTCTTCGACAGGAGCAGTTCTTC. Translating gives CASSLRQEQFF.